These 14 T cell receptor beta chains were sequenced from one sample in a study of blood T cell repertoires in COVID-19. Some clones are missing from TCRdb's copy, which holds only in-frame ones; the method was immunoSEQ multiplex PCR. The table shows 70,000 to 90,000 clones, with about 89% occurring only once. The source material was PBMCs or T cells enriched from blood (not recorded which). These TCRs come from a woman aged 45-65 years with acute COVID-19.

The rearrangement joins TRBV29-1 to TRBJ2-5; D is possibly TRBD1 (5 bases). Germline CDR1 SQVTM, CDR2 ANQGSEA. CDR3 length: 12 amino acids. The ends were cut back, 3 bases at V and 4 bases at J, with 9 bases in the middle. CDR3 DNA sequence: TGCAGCGTTGACCCTCAGGGAGAGACCCAGTACTTC. Translated, it gives CSVDPQGETQYF.

The CDR3 DNA follows: TGTGCCAGCAGTCTCGTGCAGGGGAGCTCCTACAATGAGCAGTTCTTC. Translating it yields CASSLVQGSSYNEQFF. This chain connects TRBV9 to TRBJ2-1; a weak D match, TRBD1 (6 bases). Germline CDR1 is SGDLS and CDR2 is YYNGEE. Trimming removed 5 bases at V and 0 bases at J, with 15 bases between. CDR3 length: 16 residues.

The chain carries TRBV5-1 and TRBJ2-3; TRBD1 matches 8 bases. V was pared by 4 bases and J by 5 bases, with 6 bases of the junction left unmatched. From germline, CDR1 is SGHRS and CDR2 YFSETQ. This CDR3 region has 14 residues. The CDR3 sequence: CASSTGQGRDTQYF. In nucleotides, the CDR3 is TGCGCCAGCAGCACTGGACAGGGTAGAGATACGCAGTATTTT.

The chain employs TRBV10-2 and TRBJ1-1, with 7 bases fitting TRBD1. The CDR3 length is 15 residues. V was pared by 3 bases and J by 0 bases, with 4 bases of the junction left unmatched. Germline values: CDR1 WSHSY, CDR2 SAAADI. The CDR3 DNA sequence: TGCGCCAGCAGTGAAATTGACAGGGTGAACACTGAAGCTTTCTTT. Amino acid sequence: CASSEIDRVNTEAFF.

The chain has TRBV19 and TRBJ1-4; D perhaps matches TRBD1 (6 bases). There are 15 residues in the CDR3. Trimming removed 6 bases from V and 5 bases from J, with 16 bases in between. The germline V gene encodes CDR1 LNHDA and CDR2 SQIVND (reference sequence). CDR3 DNA: TGTGCCAGTAGCCTAACATTGGGGGCCAATGAAAAACTGTTTTTT. Protein product: CASSLTLGANEKLFF.

J is TRBJ2-3 and V is TRBV27; 9 bases are shared with TRBD1. The V segment lost 0 bases and the J segment 4 bases; nucleotides outside the gene matches: 5. This CDR3 contains 16 residues. Germline-derived CDR1 and CDR2 are MNHEY and SMNVEV (reference sequence). The CDR3 sequence: CASSLSGTGLSDTQYF. The CDR3 region has the DNA TGTGCCAGCAGTTTATCCGGGACAGGGTTATCAGATACGCAGTATTTT.

The chain has TRBV30 and TRBJ2-6, with TRBD1 matching over 7 bases. J lost 7 bases, V lost 5 bases, and 11 bases had no gene match. Germline assignment: CDR1 GTSNPN and CDR2 SVGIG (reference sequence). The CDR3 length is 15 residues. The CDR3 nucleotides are TGTGCCTGGGCTATCGGTACAGGGGATGCCAACGTCCTGACTTTC. Protein product: CAWAIGTGDANVLTF.

CDR3 nucleotide sequence: TGTGCCAGAGTTATGACGGGAGCTGGCACCGGGGAGCTGTTTTTT. This codes for CARVMTGAGTGELFF. J is TRBJ2-2 and V is TRBV5-8, with D possibly matching TRBD2 (6 bases). Germline-derived CDR1 and CDR2 are SGHTS and YDEGEE. V was clipped by 8 bases and J by 4 bases, with 18 bases between them. The CDR3 has 15 amino acids.

This sequence joins TRBV14 and TRBJ1-4; tentative D call: TRBD1 (6 bases). Trimming took off 4 bases at V and 13 bases at J, with 22 bases between the two ends. Germline V gene sequence: CDR1 SGHDN, CDR2 FVKESK. This CDR3 has 15 residues. The CDR3 loop reads CASSPPGGHSVRLFF. The CDR3 DNA is TGTGCCAGCAGCCCCCCGGGGGGCCACTCCGTCCGACTGTTTTTT.

This sequence joins TRBV30 and TRBJ2-5, with D possibly matching TRBD2 (6 bases). V dropped 3 bases and J dropped 7 bases, with 18 bases sitting between them. Germline V gene lookup returns CDR1 GTSNPN and CDR2 SVGIG (reference sequence). The CDR3 covers 14 residues. The CDR3 DNA reads TGTGCCTGGAGCGGCCGGCCAGGGCGGGGGACCCAGTACTTC. It is translated as CAWSGRPGRGTQYF.

This chain joins TRBV19 and TRBJ1-1; tentative D call: TRBD1 (5 bases). Per the germline V gene, CDR1 is LNHDA and CDR2 is SQIVND (reference sequence). This CDR3 has 15 amino acids. V lost 4 bases and J lost 0, with 12 bases in between. The CDR3 DNA reads as TGTGCCAGTAGTAATGGCGGGGGGATGAACACTGAAGCTTTCTTT. Encoded protein: CASSNGGGMNTEAFF.

The gene calls are TRBV29-1 and TRBJ2-1, with 11 positions matching TRBD2. The V segment lost 0 bases and the J segment 8 bases; nucleotides outside the gene matches: 6. The germline gives CDR1 SQVTM, CDR2 ANQGSEA. CDR3 size: 15 residues. The CDR3 region has the DNA TGCAGCGTTGAAGACCCTAGCGGGAGGATGGATGAGCAGTTCTTC. Protein sequence: CSVEDPSGRMDEQFF.

The chain combines TRBV24-1 with TRBJ2-3, with D possibly matching TRBD2 (5 bases). The V and J ends lost 5 bases and 8 bases respectively, with 16 bases between them. The CDR3 covers 14 residues. CDR1 KGHDR and CDR2 SFDVKD come from the germline V gene. CDR3 nucleotide sequence: TGTGCCACCAGTGTAGGCTCCCTAGGAGGTACGCAGTATTTT. It codes for CATSVGSLGGTQYF.

The chain joins TRBV5-1 to TRBJ1-2, with TRBD1 as a possible D gene (5 bases). The germline CDR1 and CDR2 sequences are SGHRS and YFSETQ. V was shortened by 0 bases and J by 4 bases, with 7 bases between the two germline ends. The CDR3 is made up of 13 amino acids. The CDR3 DNA sequence: TGCGCCAGCAGCTTGGAAACAGGCTATGGCTACACCTTC. Translation: CASSLETGYGYTF.